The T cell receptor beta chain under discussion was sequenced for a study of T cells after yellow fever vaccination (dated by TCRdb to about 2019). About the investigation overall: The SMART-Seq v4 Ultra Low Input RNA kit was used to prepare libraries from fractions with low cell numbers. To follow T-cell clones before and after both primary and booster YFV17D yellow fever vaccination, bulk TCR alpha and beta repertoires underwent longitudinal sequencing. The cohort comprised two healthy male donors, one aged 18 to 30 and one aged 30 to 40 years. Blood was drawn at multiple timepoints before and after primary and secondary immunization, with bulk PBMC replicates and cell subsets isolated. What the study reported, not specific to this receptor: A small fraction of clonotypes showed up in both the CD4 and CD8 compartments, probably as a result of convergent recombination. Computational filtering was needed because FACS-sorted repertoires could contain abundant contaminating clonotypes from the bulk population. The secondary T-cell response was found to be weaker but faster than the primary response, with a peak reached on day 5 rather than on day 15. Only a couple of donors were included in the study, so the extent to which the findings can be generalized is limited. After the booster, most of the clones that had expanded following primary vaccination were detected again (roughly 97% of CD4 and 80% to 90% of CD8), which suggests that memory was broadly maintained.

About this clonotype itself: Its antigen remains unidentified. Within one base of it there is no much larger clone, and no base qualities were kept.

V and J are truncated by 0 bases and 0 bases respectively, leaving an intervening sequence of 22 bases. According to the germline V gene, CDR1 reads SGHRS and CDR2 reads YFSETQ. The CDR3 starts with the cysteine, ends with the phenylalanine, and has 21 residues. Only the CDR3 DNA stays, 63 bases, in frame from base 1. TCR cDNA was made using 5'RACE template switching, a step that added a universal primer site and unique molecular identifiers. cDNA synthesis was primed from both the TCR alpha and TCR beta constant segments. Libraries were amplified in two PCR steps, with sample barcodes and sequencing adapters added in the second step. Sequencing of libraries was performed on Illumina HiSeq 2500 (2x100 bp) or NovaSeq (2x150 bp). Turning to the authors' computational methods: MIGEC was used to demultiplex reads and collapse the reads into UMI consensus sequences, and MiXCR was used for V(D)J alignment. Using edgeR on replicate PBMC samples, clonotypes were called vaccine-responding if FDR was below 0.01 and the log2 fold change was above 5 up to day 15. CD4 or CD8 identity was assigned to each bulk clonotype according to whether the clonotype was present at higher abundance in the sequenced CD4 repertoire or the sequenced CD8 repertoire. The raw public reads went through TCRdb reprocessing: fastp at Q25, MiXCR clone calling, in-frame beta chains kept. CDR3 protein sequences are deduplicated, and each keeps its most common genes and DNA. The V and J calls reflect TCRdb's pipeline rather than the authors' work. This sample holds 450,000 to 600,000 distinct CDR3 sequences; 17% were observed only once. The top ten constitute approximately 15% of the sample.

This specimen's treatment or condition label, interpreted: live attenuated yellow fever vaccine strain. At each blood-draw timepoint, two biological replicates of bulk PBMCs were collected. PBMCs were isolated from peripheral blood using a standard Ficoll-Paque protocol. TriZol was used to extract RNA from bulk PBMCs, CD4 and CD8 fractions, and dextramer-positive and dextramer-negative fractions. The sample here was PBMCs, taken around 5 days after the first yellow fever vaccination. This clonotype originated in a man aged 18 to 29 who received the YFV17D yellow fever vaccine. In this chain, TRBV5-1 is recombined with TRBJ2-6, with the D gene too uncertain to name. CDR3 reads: CASSLVVGIIRRVSGANVLTF. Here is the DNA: TGCGCCAGCAGCTTGGTAGTCGGAATTATACGCAGAGTCTCTGGGGCCAACGTCCTGACTTTC.